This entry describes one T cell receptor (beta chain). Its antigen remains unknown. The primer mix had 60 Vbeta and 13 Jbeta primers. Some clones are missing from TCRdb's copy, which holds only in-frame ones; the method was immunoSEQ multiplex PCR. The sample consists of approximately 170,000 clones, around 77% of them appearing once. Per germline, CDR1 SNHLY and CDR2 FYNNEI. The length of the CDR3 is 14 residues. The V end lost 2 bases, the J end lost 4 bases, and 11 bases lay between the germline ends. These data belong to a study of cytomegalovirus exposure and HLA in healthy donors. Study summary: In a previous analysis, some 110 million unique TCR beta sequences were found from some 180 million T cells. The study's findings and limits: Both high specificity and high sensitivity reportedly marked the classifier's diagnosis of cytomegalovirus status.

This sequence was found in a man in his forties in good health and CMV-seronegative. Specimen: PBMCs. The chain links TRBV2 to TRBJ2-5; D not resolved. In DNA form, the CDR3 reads TGTGCCAGCAGTGAACGAGGCGATATAGAGACCCAGTACTTC. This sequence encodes CASSERGDIETQYF.